This passage covers 6 T cell receptor beta chains from one sample sequenced in a study of identical twins. TCRdb reanalysed the 5' RACE reads using MiXCR and keeps one entry per CDR3 protein. This table has a few hundred thousand distinct CDR3 sequences, 9% to 10% appearing once. The sequencing input was naive T cells sorted from blood. These receptors were taken from a woman between 50 and 59 years old in good health.

This clonotype was seen a few times. The CDR3 coding sequence is TGCAGTGCTATTGAGGGAGGGGGTACGCAGTATTTT. Translation: CSAIEGGGTQYF. The chain employs TRBV20-1 and TRBJ2-3, with a possible D match to TRBD2 (7 bases). Germline V CDR1 and CDR2: DFQATT, SNEGSKA (reference sequence). Trimming shortened V by 4 bases and J by 8 bases, and 13 bases separated the two germline ends. The CDR3 covers 12 residues.

This clonotype was found a few times. The rearrangement links TRBV6-5 to TRBJ2-2, with TRBD1 identical over 9 bases. Losses at the gene ends were 6 bases for V and 4 bases for J; bases not matched to a gene: 9. The germline V gene has CDR1 MNHEY and CDR2 SVGAGI. The CDR3 covers 16 residues. The CDR3 region is CASSPGGQGRTGELFF. The CDR3 DNA reads as TGTGCCAGCAGCCCGGGGGGACAGGGACGCACCGGGGAGCTGTTTTTT.

The genes are TRBV12-3 or TRBV12-4 and TRBJ1-1, with 8 positions matching TRBD1. Trimming removed 3 bases from V and 1 base from J; junction bases left unmatched: 13. The CDR3 loop spans 18 amino acids. The chain's CDR3 is CASSFDMRQGFGNTEAFF. CDR3 bases: TGTGCCAGCAGTTTTGATATGAGACAGGGGTTTGGGAACACTGAAGCTTTCTTT.

The rearrangement links TRBV19 to TRBJ2-2; TRBD2 agrees at 11 bases. CDR1 and CDR2 from the germline V gene are LNHDA and SQIVND (reference sequence). The trim removed 7 bases at V and 0 bases at J, leaving 13 bases unmatched. This CDR3 has 19 residues. Here the CDR3 DNA reads TGTGCCAGTATCACGGGGAAACTAGCGGGAGCCCCGAACACCGGGGAGCTGTTTTTT. This encodes CASITGKLAGAPNTGELFF.

V is TRBV3-1 and J is TRBJ2-3, with TRBD2 matching over 9 bases. V trimming: 4 bases; J trimming: 5 bases; junction bases outside the gene matches: 16. The CDR3 runs to 18 residues. Germline V gene sequence: CDR1 LGHDT, CDR2 YNNKEL (reference sequence). The chain's CDR3 is CASSPSNVAGVWRDTQYF. CDR3 in DNA: TGTGCCAGCAGCCCGTCGAATGTAGCGGGAGTTTGGAGAGATACGCAGTATTTT.

The chain has TRBV20-1 and TRBJ2-4; maybe TRBD1 (6 bases). The CDR3 runs 13 residues. The germline V gene encodes CDR1 DFQATT and CDR2 SNEGSKA (reference sequence). V dropped 6 bases and J dropped 2 bases, with 11 bases sitting between them. CDR3 amino acids: CSALQGTKNIQYF. CDR3 DNA sequence: TGCAGTGCGCTACAGGGTACCAAAAACATTCAGTACTTC.